The 26 T cell receptor beta chains below come from one sample, sequenced in a study of CD8 T cells in ankylosing spondylitis. Overall study results and limits: It appeared that ankylosing spondylitis blood was characterized by a TCR beta motif of about eight highly homologous variants.

Each CDR3 protein gets one entry after TCRdb re-called the 5' RACE reads with MiXCR. This table has some 800,000 distinct CDR3 sequences, 10% to 15% appearing once. No antigen has been identified for these receptors. Sequencing input: blood, either unsorted or a sorted T cell fraction (not recorded which). The receptors shown here come from a male donor with ankylosing spondylitis.

This clonotype was seen a few times. The chain carries TRBV6-5 and TRBJ1-3; TRBD1 matches 7 bases. Germline CDR1 reads MNHEY; CDR2 reads SVGAGI. With V trimmed by 4 bases and J by 5 bases, 5 bases remained unmatched. The CDR3 extends over 14 amino acids. CDR3 in amino acids: CASSSTGVRNTIYF. The CDR3 nucleotides read TGTGCCAGCAGTTCAACAGGGGTACGAAACACCATATATTTT.

Only a few counts were recorded for this clonotype. This chain links TRBV9 with TRBJ2-2; D call uncertain. CDR3 length: 14 amino acids. Between the trimmed V and J ends, which lost 0 bases and 4 bases, there was a span of 7 bases. CDR1 and CDR2 from the germline V gene are SGDLS and YYNGEE. Here the CDR3 DNA reads TGTGCCAGCAGCGTAGTTCACGCCACCGGGGAGCTGTTTTTT. Its translation is CASSVVHATGELFF.

The chain employs TRBV5-1 and TRBJ1-2, with 8 bases aligning to TRBD1. The V segment lost 0 bases and the J segment 8 bases; nucleotides outside the gene matches: 6. CDR1 is SGHRS, CDR2 YFSETQ, per germline. The CDR3 runs 14 residues. The CDR3 is CASSLEGQGLGYTF. Here the CDR3 DNA reads TGCGCCAGCAGCTTGGAAGGACAGGGCCTAGGCTACACCTTC.

This chain joins TRBV20-1 and TRBJ2-1; the D is unclear. V shed 1 base and J shed 3 bases, with 13 bases lying between them. Germline CDR1 is DFQATT and CDR2 is SNEGSKA (reference sequence). There are 15 residues in the CDR3. In nucleotides, the CDR3 is TGCAGTGCTAGAGCGTACGCGACCGTCTACAATGAGCAGTTCTTC. It codes for CSARAYATVYNEQFF.

This clonotype turned up a few times. The chain combines TRBV10-3 with TRBJ2-5; TRBD2 agrees at 11 bases. The germline gives CDR1 ENHRY, CDR2 SYGVKD. This CDR3 spans 15 amino acids. V gave up 3 bases and J gave up 5 bases; unmatched junction bases: 5. The CDR3 spells CAISDTSGRSETQYF. The CDR3 nucleotides are TGTGCCATCAGTGACACTAGCGGGAGAAGTGAGACCCAGTACTTC.

V usage is TRBV5-1 and J usage is TRBJ2-1; D is perhaps TRBD2 (5 bases). The V end was cut by 5 bases, the J end by 6 bases, with 15 bases between. This CDR3 spans 14 amino acids. Germline CDR1 SGHRS, CDR2 YFSETQ. The CDR3 reads CASSREAYGNEQFF. The CDR3 bases are TGCGCCAGCAGTCGGGAAGCATACGGCAATGAGCAGTTCTTC. Using reference TRBV5-1 and TRBJ2-1 for the parts outside the CDR3, the full variable domain is KAGVTQTPRYLIKTRGQQVTLSCSPISGHRSVSWYQQTPGQGLQFLFEYFSETQRNKGNFPGRFSGRQFSNSRSEMNVSTLELGDSALYLCASSREAYGNEQFFGPGTRLTVL.

This clonotype was observed a few times. The chain employs TRBV7-2 and TRBJ2-5, with a tentative D call TRBD2 (6 bases). This CDR3 is 13 amino acids long. V was shortened by 5 bases and J by 4 bases, with 11 bases between the two germline ends. Germline V gene data show CDR1 as SGHTA and CDR2 as FQGNSA. The CDR3 DNA is TGTGCCAGCAGCCCACGGACTACAGAGACCCAGTACTTC. Translated, it gives CASSPRTTETQYF. Based on the CDR3 plus reference TRBV7-2 and TRBJ2-5, the full variable domain is GAGVSQSPSNKVTEKGKDVELRCDPISGHTALYWYRQSLGQGLEFLIYFQGNSAPDKSGLPSDRFSAERTGGSVSTLTIQRTQQEDSAVYLCASSPRTTETQYFGPGTRLLVL.

This clonotype was detected only a few times. The chain uses TRBV6-2 or TRBV6-3 and TRBJ2-1; 11 bases line up with TRBD2. V gave up 6 bases and J gave up 4 bases; unmatched junction bases: 5. CDR3 length: 15 residues. CDR1 MNHEY and CDR2 SVGEGT come from the germline V gene. The chain's CDR3 is CASRASGRSYNEQFF. The CDR3 DNA is TGTGCCAGCAGAGCTAGCGGGAGGTCGTACAATGAGCAGTTCTTC.

The V and J genes are TRBV24-1 and TRBJ2-3; TRBD2 matches at 13 bases. J gave up 0 bases and V 4 bases, and 9 bases lay outside the gene matches. The germline V gene encodes CDR1 KGHDR and CDR2 SFDVKD. This CDR3 spans 19 amino acids. In DNA form, the CDR3 reads TGTGCCACCAGTGACCCGACTAGCGGGGGGCCAATAAGCACAGATACGCAGTATTTT. Protein: CATSDPTSGGPISTDTQYF.

This chain uses TRBV25-1 with TRBJ2-4, with 7 bases identical to TRBD2. V was clipped by 2 bases and J by 3 bases; unmatched bases: 10. The germline V gene has CDR1 MGHDK and CDR2 SYGVNS. The CDR3 spans 17 residues. The CDR3 DNA reads as TGTGCCAGCAGTGAACTCGGACGGGGGGAGAACAAAAACATTCAGTACTTC. It specifies CASSELGRGENKNIQYF.

This clonotype came up a few times. The chain joins TRBV11-2 to TRBJ2-2, with a possible D match to TRBD1 (5 bases). Trimming took 4 bases from V and 6 from J, leaving 18 bases between them. The CDR3 loop spans 16 amino acids. CDR1 is SGHAT, CDR2 FQNNGV, per germline. DNA for the CDR3: TGTGCCAGCAGCTCCCAGGGTAGTCGGTCTGCCGGGGAGCTGTTTTTT. Its translation is CASSSQGSRSAGELFF.

The sample holds a few counts of this clonotype. The chain couples TRBV4-3 to TRBJ1-4, with a possible D match to TRBD1 (6 bases). Germline V gene data show CDR1 as LGHNA and CDR2 as YSLEER. Deletions cut 3 bases from V and 8 bases from J, with 19 bases between. The CDR3 totals 16 residues. This CDR3 reads CASSHGPGGGKEKLFF. The CDR3 region has the DNA TGCGCCAGCAGCCATGGCCCGGGAGGGGGGAAAGAAAAACTGTTTTTT.

This clonotype was observed a few times. The chain carries TRBV10-3 and TRBJ2-3; TRBD1 matches at 8 bases. The ends lost 2 bases at V and 0 bases at J; junction bases unmatched: 1. The CDR3 covers 15 residues. CDR1 ENHRY and CDR2 SYGVKD come from the germline V gene. The CDR3 DNA reads TGTGCCATCAGTGAGCAGGGGGCGAGCACAGATACGCAGTATTTT. This sequence encodes CAISEQGASTDTQYF.

The chain couples TRBV4-2 to TRBJ2-7, with 10 bases that match TRBD1. The trim removed 4 bases at V and 5 bases at J, leaving 8 bases unmatched. This CDR3 has 15 amino acids. CDR1 LGHNA and CDR2 YNFKEQ come from the germline V gene. CDR3 DNA sequence: TGTGCCAGCAGCCTACCGGGACAGGGGCCCCACGAGCAGTACTTC. Translating gives CASSLPGQGPHEQYF.

At least ten counts were recorded for this clonotype. V usage is TRBV6-2 or TRBV6-3 and J usage is TRBJ1-2; D is uncertain. Germline assignment: CDR1 MNHEY and CDR2 SVGEGT. This CDR3 is 10 amino acids long. The V gene lost 8 bases and the J gene lost 3 bases, with 4 bases spanning the gap. This CDR3 reads CASGDYGYTF. CDR3 bases: TGTGCCAGCGGGGACTATGGCTACACCTTC.

This sequence joins TRBV3-1 and TRBJ1-6; no clear D gene. The germline V gene has CDR1 LGHDT and CDR2 YNNKEL (reference sequence). The CDR3 runs to 13 residues. The germline V and J ends were trimmed by 1 base and 5 bases, with 3 bases remaining between them. CDR3 nucleotides: TGTGCCAGCAGCCAAGGGAATAATTCACCCCTCCACTTT. Its translation is CASSQGNNSPLHF.

There are a few counts of this clonotype. This chain connects TRBV7-6 to TRBJ1-2; no definite D call. Germline V gene lookup returns CDR1 SGHVS and CDR2 FNYEAQ. The CDR3 length is 13 residues. Trimming removed 0 bases at V and 8 bases at J, with 10 bases between. This chain's CDR3 is CASSLANLRGYTF. In DNA form, the CDR3 reads TGTGCCAGCAGCTTAGCGAATCTTAGGGGCTACACCTTC. Full variable domain (rest looked up from reference TRBV7-6 and TRBJ1-2): GAGVSQSPRYKVTKRGQDVALRCDPISGHVSLYWYRQALGQGPEFLTYFNYEAQQDKSGLPNDRFSAERPEGSISTLTIQRTEQRDSAMYRCASSLANLRGYTFGSGTRLTVV.

The chain couples TRBV4-1 to TRBJ2-5; TRBD2 is a possible D gene (5 bases). The CDR3 length is 14 residues. The germline V and J ends were trimmed by 0 bases and 6 bases, with 11 bases remaining between them. The germline V gene has CDR1 MGHRA and CDR2 YSYEKL. CDR3 nucleotide sequence: TGCGCCAGCAGCCAAGACCTAGCCGACAAGACCCAGTACTTC. Encoded protein: CASSQDLADKTQYF.

V is TRBV20-1 and J is TRBJ2-1; 13 nucleotides align to TRBD2. The germline V gene has CDR1 DFQATT and CDR2 SNEGSKA (reference sequence). The CDR3 runs 15 residues. Trimming cost V 2 bases and J 4 bases; bases outside gene matches: 2. The CDR3 protein is CSARSGLAGYNEQFF. The CDR3 nucleotides read TGCAGTGCTAGATCGGGACTAGCGGGATACAATGAGCAGTTCTTC.

This clonotype was counted ten times or more. This chain joins TRBV7-2 and TRBJ1-1; the D is unclear. CDR1 is SGHTA and CDR2 is FQGNSA in the germline V gene. The V end lost 5 bases, the J end lost 2 bases, and 12 bases lay between the germline ends. This CDR3 region has 14 residues. For the CDR3, the DNA is TGTGCCAGCAGCGAGATGGGCCGAAACACTGAAGCTTTCTTT. This encodes CASSEMGRNTEAFF.

The rearrangement joins TRBV10-3 to TRBJ2-7; D ambiguous. The CDR3 sequence is 15 residues long. Germline CDR1 ENHRY, CDR2 SYGVKD. V dropped 3 bases and J dropped 3 bases, with 15 bases sitting between them. CDR3 DNA sequence: TGTGCCATCAGTGACTTGGCTCTACCCGACTACGAGCAGTACTTC. Protein product: CAISDLALPDYEQYF.

V usage is TRBV20-1 and J usage is TRBJ1-2, with 11 bases lining up with TRBD1. V lost 5 bases and J lost 8; bases outside the gene matches: 7. CDR1 DFQATT and CDR2 SNEGSKA come from the germline V gene (reference sequence). The CDR3 totals 13 residues. The CDR3 bases are TGCAGTGCTCCCCGGACAGGGGGCGACGGCTACACCTTC. Its translation: CSAPRTGGDGYTF.

The sample holds a few counts of this clonotype. The chain combines TRBV20-1 with TRBJ2-3, with D possibly being TRBD1 (6 bases). Germline V gene lookup returns CDR1 DFQATT and CDR2 SNEGSKA (reference sequence). This CDR3 has 13 residues. The V end was cut by 5 bases, the J end by 2 bases, with 11 bases between. CDR3: CSASRTVTDTQYF. Written as DNA, the CDR3 is TGCAGTGCTTCCCGGACAGTCACAGATACGCAGTATTTT.

This clonotype has ten or more counts. The chain combines TRBV5-1 with TRBJ2-1; D not certain. The germline V and J ends were trimmed by 5 bases and 3 bases, with 3 bases remaining between them. Germline V lookup: CDR1 SGHRS, CDR2 YFSETQ. This CDR3 spans 11 amino acids. CDR3 coding DNA: TGCGCCAGCAGATTCTACAATGAGCAGTTCTTC. This gives the protein CASRFYNEQFF.

The V gene is TRBV20-1, the J gene TRBJ2-7; 10 nucleotides line up with TRBD2. CDR1 DFQATT and CDR2 SNEGSKA come from the germline V gene (reference sequence). The CDR3 is 13 residues long. The V and J ends lost 3 bases and 4 bases, in that order; junction bases with no gene match: 3. Here the CDR3 reads CSASTSGTYEQYF. Written as DNA, the CDR3 is TGCAGTGCTAGTACTAGCGGGACATACGAGCAGTACTTC.

This clonotype showed up just a few times. This CDR3 reads CASSALGAQPQHF. The CDR3 nucleotides are TGTGCCAGCAGTGCCCTCGGAGCTCAGCCCCAGCATTTT. This chain uses TRBV27 with TRBJ1-5; the D is unclear. The CDR3 contains 13 residues. Trimming pared 5 bases from V and 6 bases from J, leaving 11 bases between. Germline V gives CDR1 MNHEY, CDR2 SMNVEV (reference sequence).